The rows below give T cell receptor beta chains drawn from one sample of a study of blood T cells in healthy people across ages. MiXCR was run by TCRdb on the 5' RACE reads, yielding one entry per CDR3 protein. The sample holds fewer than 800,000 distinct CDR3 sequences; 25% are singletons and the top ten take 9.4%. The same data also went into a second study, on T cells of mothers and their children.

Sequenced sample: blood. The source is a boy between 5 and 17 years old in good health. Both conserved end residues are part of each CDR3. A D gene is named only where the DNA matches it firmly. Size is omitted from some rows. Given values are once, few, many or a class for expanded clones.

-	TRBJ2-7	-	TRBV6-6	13	CASRPTPTYEQYF	TGTGCCAGCAGACCTACTCCCACCTACGAGCAGTACTTC
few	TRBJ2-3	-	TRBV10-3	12	CATRTETDTQYF	TGTGCCACCAGGACAGAAACAGATACGCAGTATTTT
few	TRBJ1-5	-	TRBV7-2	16	CASSLDGGYSNQPQHF	TGTGCCAGCAGCTTAGATGGGGGGTATAGCAATCAGCCCCAGCATTTT
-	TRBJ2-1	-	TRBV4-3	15	CASSQQTTSYNEQFF	TGCGCCAGCAGCCAGCAGACCACCTCCTACAATGAGCAGTTCTTC
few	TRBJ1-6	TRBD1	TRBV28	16	CASSVDRLGPNSPLHF	TGTGCCAGCAGTGTGGACAGGCTAGGGCCAAATTCACCCCTCCACTTT
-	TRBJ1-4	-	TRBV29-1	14	CSVETAQGSEKLFF	TGCAGCGTTGAAACGGCTCAGGGGAGTGAAAAACTGTTTTTT
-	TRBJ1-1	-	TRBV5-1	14	CASSVTGMNTEAFF	TGCGCCAGCAGCGTGACAGGCATGAACACTGAAGCTTTCTTT
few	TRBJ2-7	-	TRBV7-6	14	CASSSGWSEGEQYF	TGTGCCAGCAGCTCCGGTTGGTCGGAGGGCGAGCAGTACTTC
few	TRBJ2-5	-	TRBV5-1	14	CASSLAEGAETQYF	TGCGCCAGCAGCTTGGCGGAGGGAGCAGAGACCCAGTACTTC
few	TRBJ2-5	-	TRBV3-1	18	CASSQWEYSLANQETQYF	TGTGCCAGCAGCCAGTGGGAGTATTCGCTAGCGAACCAAGAGACCCAGTACTTC
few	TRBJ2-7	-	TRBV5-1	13	CASTIQTGYEQYF	TGCGCCAGCACCATCCAGACAGGCTACGAGCAGTACTTC
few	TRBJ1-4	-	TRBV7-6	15	CASSLVGDRAEKLFF	TGTGCCAGCAGCTTAGTTGGGGACCGCGCGGAAAAACTGTTTTTT
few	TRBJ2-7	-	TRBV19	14	CASSVTADGYEQYF	TGTGCCAGTAGTGTCACAGCGGACGGCTACGAGCAGTACTTC
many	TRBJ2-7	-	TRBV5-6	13	CASSFGQSYEQYF	TGTGCCAGCAGCTTCGGACAGTCCTACGAGCAGTACTTC
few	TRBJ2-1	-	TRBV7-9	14	CASSDRGPFGEQFF	TGTGCCAGCAGCGATCGGGGCCCCTTTGGGGAGCAGTTCTTC
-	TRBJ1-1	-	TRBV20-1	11	CSAQGNTEAFF	TGCAGTGCTCAGGGGAACACTGAAGCTTTCTTT
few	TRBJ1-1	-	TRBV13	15	CASSLVSGRDTEAFF	TGTGCCAGCAGCTTAGTTTCAGGGAGAGACACTGAAGCTTTCTTT
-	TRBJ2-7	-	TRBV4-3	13	CASSLGQSDEQYF	TGCGCCAGCAGCCTCGGTCAAAGCGACGAGCAGTACTTC
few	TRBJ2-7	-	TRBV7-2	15	CASSLASGFSYEQYF	TGTGCCAGCAGCTTAGCAAGCGGCTTCTCCTACGAGCAGTACTTC
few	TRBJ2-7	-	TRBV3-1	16	CASSQAGRGGGYEQYF	TGTGCCAGCAGCCAAGCGGGGCGAGGGGGTGGGTACGAGCAGTACTTC
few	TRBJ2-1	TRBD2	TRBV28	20	CASSLPTPAFIAGGVYEQFF	TGTGCCAGCAGTTTGCCCACGCCCGCCTTTATAGCGGGAGGAGTATATGAGCAGTTCTTC
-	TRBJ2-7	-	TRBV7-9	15	CAGSLGRGGSYEQYF	TGTGCCGGCAGCTTAGGACGGGGAGGCTCCTACGAGCAGTACTTC
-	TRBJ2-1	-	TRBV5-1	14	CASSGDLGYNEQFF	TGCGCCAGCAGCGGCGATCTAGGTTACAATGAGCAGTTCTTC
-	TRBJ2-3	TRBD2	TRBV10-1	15	CASSDLSGSADTQYF	TGCGCCAGCAGTGACCTCAGCGGGAGCGCAGATACGCAGTATTTT
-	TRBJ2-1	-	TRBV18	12	CASSPNTNEQFF	TGTGCCAGCTCACCAAACACCAATGAGCAGTTCTTC
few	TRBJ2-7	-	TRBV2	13	CASSLTVYYEQYF	TGTGCCAGCAGCTTGACAGTATACTACGAGCAGTACTTC
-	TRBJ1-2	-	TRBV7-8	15	CASSLKTGLNYGYTF	TGTGCCAGCAGCCTAAAAACAGGGTTGAACTATGGCTACACCTTC
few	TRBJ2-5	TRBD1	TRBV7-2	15	CASSWGQGEVGTQYF	TGTGCCAGCAGCTGGGGACAGGGGGAGGTTGGGACCCAGTACTTC
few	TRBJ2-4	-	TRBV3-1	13	CASSQVRGYIQYF	TGTGCCAGCAGCCAAGTAAGGGGATACATTCAGTACTTC
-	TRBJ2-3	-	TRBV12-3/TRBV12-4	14	CASRRDLSTDTQYF	TGTGCCAGCAGGAGGGACCTGAGCACAGATACGCAGTATTTT
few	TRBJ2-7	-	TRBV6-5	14	CASSYGPGWDEQYF	TGTGCCAGCAGTTACGGGCCAGGGTGGGACGAGCAGTACTTC
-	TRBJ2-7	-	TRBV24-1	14	CATSDFSTGYEQYF	TGTGCCACCAGTGATTTCAGTACGGGGTACGAGCAGTACTTC
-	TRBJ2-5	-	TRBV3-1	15	CASSPRPQQGETQYF	TGTGCTAGCAGCCCGCGGCCCCAACAAGGGGAGACCCAGTACTTC
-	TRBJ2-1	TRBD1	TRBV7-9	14	CASSSGQGLNEQFF	TGTGCCAGCAGCTCGGGACAGGGGCTCAATGAGCAGTTCTTC
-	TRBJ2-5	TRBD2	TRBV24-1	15	CATSDPGLAGETQYF	TGTGCCACCAGTGACCCCGGACTAGCTGGGGAGACCCAGTACTTC
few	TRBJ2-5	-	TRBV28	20	CASSLGPGTPKAEPQETQYF	TGTGCCAGCAGTTTAGGCCCCGGAACACCGAAAGCGGAACCCCAAGAGACCCAGTACTTC
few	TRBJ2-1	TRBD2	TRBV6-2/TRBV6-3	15	CASSRSGGGFNEQFF	TGTGCCAGCAGTCGTAGCGGGGGGGGCTTCAATGAGCAGTTCTTC
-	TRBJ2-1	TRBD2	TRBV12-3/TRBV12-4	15	CASSLRAGVGNEQFF	TGTGCCAGCAGTTTAAGGGCGGGGGTAGGAAATGAGCAGTTCTTC
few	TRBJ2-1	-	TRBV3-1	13	CASSQPSRDEQFF	TGTGCCAGCAGCCAACCTAGCCGGGATGAGCAGTTCTTC
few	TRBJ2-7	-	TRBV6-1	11	CASSEWDKTGF	TGTGCCAGCAGTGAATGGGACAAAACGGGCTTC
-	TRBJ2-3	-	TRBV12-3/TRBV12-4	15	CASSLIQEGTDTQYF	TGTGCCAGCAGTTTAATTCAGGAAGGGACAGATACGCAGTATTTT
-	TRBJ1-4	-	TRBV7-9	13	CASSLVKDEKLFF	TGTGCCAGCAGCTTAGTTAAGGATGAAAAACTGTTTTTT
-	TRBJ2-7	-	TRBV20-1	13	CSAGEDTSYEQYF	TGCAGTGCTGGCGAAGACACCTCCTACGAGCAGTACTTC
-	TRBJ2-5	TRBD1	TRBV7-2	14	CASSLRGTGREQYF	TGTGCCAGCAGCCTCCGCGGGACAGGGCGGGAGCAGTACTTC
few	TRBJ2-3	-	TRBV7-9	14	CASSRPGDPDTQYF	TGTGCCAGCAGCCGGCCAGGGGACCCAGATACGCAGTATTTT
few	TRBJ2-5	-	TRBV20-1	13	CSAGGRNQETQYF	TGCAGTGCGGGGGGACGGAACCAAGAGACCCAGTACTTC
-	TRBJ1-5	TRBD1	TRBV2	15	CASSGDRVSNQPQHF	TGTGCCAGCAGCGGGGACAGGGTTAGCAATCAGCCCCAGCATTTT
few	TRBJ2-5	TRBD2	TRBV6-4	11	CASRSGTSWFF	TGTGCCAGCAGGTCGGGGACTAGCTGGTTCTTC
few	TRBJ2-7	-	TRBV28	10	CASSTHEQYF	TGTGCCAGCTCGACTCACGAGCAGTACTTC
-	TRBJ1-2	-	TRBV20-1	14	CSARDRAELGGYTF	TGCAGTGCTAGAGATCGTGCGGAGTTGGGTGGCTACACCTTC
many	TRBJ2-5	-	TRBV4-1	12	CASSHPEETQYF	TGCGCCAGCAGCCATCCAGAGGAGACCCAGTACTTC
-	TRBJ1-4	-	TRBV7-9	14	CASSTSATNEKLFF	TGTGCCAGCAGCACATCTGCAACTAATGAAAAACTGTTTTTT
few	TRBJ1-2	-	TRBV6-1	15	CASSEASGSSEGYTF	TGTGCCAGCAGTGAAGCGTCGGGCTCATCAGAGGGCTACACCTTC
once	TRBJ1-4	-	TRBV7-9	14	CASSLEEGDEKLFF	TGTGCCAGCAGCTTAGAGGAGGGCGATGAAAAACTGTTTTTT
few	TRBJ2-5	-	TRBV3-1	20	CASSQDALGGPLDLQETQYF	TGTGCCAGCAGCCAAGACGCCCTGGGGGGGCCCCTAGATTTACAAGAGACCCAGTACTTC
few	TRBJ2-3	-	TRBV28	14	CASSGRVSTDTQYF	TGTGCCAGCAGTGGCAGGGTGAGCACAGATACGCAGTATTTT
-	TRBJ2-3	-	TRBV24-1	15	CATSGGETDTDTQYF	TGTGCCACCTCAGGAGGTGAGACGGACACAGATACGCAGTATTTT